The clone carrying this T cell receptor (beta chain) appeared once. Its antigen is currently unknown. This sample was taken from a study of beta chain features in type 1 diabetes. This CDR3 is built from 15 residues. Germline-derived CDR1 and CDR2 are SGHNT and YENEEA. Trimming pared 5 bases from V and 5 bases from J, leaving 18 bases between. Study-wide points: Type 1 diabetes patients had TCRB CDR3s that were shorter (moderately but significantly so) in all four CD4+ subsets.

Every bit of the isolated RNA underwent reverse transcription, so sequencing read expressed TCRB transcripts. The table came from immunoSEQ multiplex PCR; TCRdb's copy has only in-frame clones and leaves some out. The profile covers under 400,000 clones, with around an eighth appearing a single time and approximately 0.01% taken by the ten largest. This clonotype was obtained from a woman between 18 and 29 years old with type 1 diabetes. The sequenced material came from naive CD4+ T cells from blood. The V gene is TRBV11-3, the J gene TRBJ1-2; D remains unclear. The CDR3, as DNA: TGTGCCAGCAGCCAATCCCCATGGAGAAATTATGGCTACACCTTC. Translation: CASSQSPWRNYGYTF.